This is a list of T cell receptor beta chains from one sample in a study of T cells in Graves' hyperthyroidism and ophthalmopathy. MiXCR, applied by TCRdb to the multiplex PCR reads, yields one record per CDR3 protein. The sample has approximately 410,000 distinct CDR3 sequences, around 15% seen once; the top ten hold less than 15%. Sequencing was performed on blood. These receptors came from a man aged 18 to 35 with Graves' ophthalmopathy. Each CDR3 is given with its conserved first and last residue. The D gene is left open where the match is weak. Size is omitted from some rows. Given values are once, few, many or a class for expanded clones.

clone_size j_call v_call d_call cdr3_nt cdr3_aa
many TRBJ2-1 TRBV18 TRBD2 TGTGCCAGCTCATCCTCTAGCGGGGGGGGCATTAATGAGCAGTTCTTC CASSSSSGGGINEQFF
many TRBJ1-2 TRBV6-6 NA TGTGCCAGCAGTTACTCGGGGCGGGCAGGGTACGGCTACACCTTC CASSYSGRAGYGYTF
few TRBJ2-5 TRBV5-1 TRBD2 TGCGCCAGCAGGTGGCCGGGACTAGCGGGAGGGGGAGAGACCCAGTACTTC CASRWPGLAGGGETQYF
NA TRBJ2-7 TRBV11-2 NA TGTGCCAGCAGCTGCGGGCCGTTCTACGAGCAGTACTTC CASSCGPFYEQYF
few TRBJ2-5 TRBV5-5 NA TGTGCCAGCAGCTTCAGGGGGGGCGGAGGGGAGACCCAGTACTTC CASSFRGGGGETQYF
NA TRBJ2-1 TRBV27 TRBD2 TGTGCCAGCAGTTGGACTAGCGGGGGGGCGAAGAATGAGCAGTTCTTC CASSWTSGGAKNEQFF
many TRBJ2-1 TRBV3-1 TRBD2 TGTGCCAGCAGCCAAGAGTCTAGCGGTTACAATGAGCAGTTCTTC CASSQESSGYNEQFF
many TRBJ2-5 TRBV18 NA TGTGCCAGCTCACCACCGTACCTGGGAGAGACCCAGTACTTC CASSPPYLGETQYF
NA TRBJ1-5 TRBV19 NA TGTGCCAGTACGGGGACACCCAATTGGGATCAGCCCCAGCATTTT CASTGTPNWDQPQHF
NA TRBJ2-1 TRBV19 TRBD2 TGTGCCAGTACCACCTATAGGACTAGCGGGAGGCCCGGGTACAATGAGCAGTTCTTC CASTTYRTSGRPGYNEQFF
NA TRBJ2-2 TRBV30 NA TGTGCCTGGACCCCCGACAGGAACACCGGGGAGCTGTTTTTT CAWTPDRNTGELFF
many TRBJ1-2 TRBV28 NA TGTGCCAGCAGACAGGGCTTTGGGGGCTACACCTTC CASRQGFGGYTF
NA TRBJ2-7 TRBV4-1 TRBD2 TGCGCCAGCAGCCAAAAGAGCGGGAGGCCCTCCTACGAGCAGTACTTC CASSQKSGRPSYEQYF
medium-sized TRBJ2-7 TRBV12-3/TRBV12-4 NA TGTGCCAGCACCCCGACAGGTTCCTACGAGCAGTACTTC CASTPTGSYEQYF